This is a list of T cell receptor beta chains from one sample in a study of control samples from healthy donors and cancer patients. The table came from immunoSEQ multiplex PCR; TCRdb's copy has only in-frame clones and leaves some out. The sample lists some 410,000 clones, approximately 92% occurring once. The sample comprised PBMCs. The source of these receptors is a man aged 40-50 years with head and neck cancer. The CDR3 runs from the conserved cysteine through the conserved F or W. D genes are given only for firm matches. Clone size appears in some rows only: once, few, many, or a class for an expanded clone.

v_gene	abundance	d_gene	j_gene	CDR3nt	CDR3aa
TRBV5-1	.	.	TRBJ1-6	TGCGCCAGCAGCTTGGAAGGTTCTAATTCACCCCTCCACTTT	CASSLEGSNSPLHF
TRBV9	.	.	TRBJ2-2	TGTGCCACTTCGGCGGGTCCTCGGGGGCCCACCGGGGAGCTGTTTTTT	CATSAGPRGPTGELFF
TRBV28	.	.	TRBJ2-1	TGTGCCAGCAGTTTAGAAGGGGGTATCAATGAGCAGTTCTTC	CASSLEGGINEQFF
TRBV21-1	.	.	TRBJ2-7	TGTGCCAGCAGCAAAGGGGGCCGGTTCTACGAGCAGTACTTC	CASSKGGRFYEQYF
TRBV30	few	TRBD1	TRBJ2-3	TGTGCCTGGAGTGCCCGACAGGGTCAGGGCACAGATACGCAGTATTTT	CAWSARQGQGTDTQYF
TRBV4-3	once	.	TRBJ2-6	TGCGCCAGCAGCCAAGGCATCTCTGGGGCCAACGTCCTGACTTTC	CASSQGISGANVLTF
TRBV2	.	TRBD2	TRBJ2-3	TGTGCCAGTTCCGCCGGGAGGGGACTGGATACGCAGTATTTT	CASSAGRGLDTQYF
TRBV28	.	.	TRBJ2-5	TGTGCCAGCAGTTGGGGGACCACCCAAGAGACCCAGTACTTC	CASSWGTTQETQYF
TRBV4-1	.	TRBD2	TRBJ2-7	TGCGCCAGCAGCCCCTCGGCCGGGACTAGCGGGATTCCAGAGCAGTACTTC	CASSPSAGTSGIPEQYF
TRBV7-7	once	.	TRBJ2-7	TGTGCTAGCAGCCCTGGACCCGGCCCCTACGAGCAGTACTTC	CASSPGPGPYEQYF
TRBV27	once	.	TRBJ2-3	TGTGCCAGCAGTTTGAGTAGTTGGGTTTCCGATACGCAGTATTTT	CASSLSSWVSDTQYF
TRBV6-5	.	TRBD1	TRBJ1-1	TGTGCCAGCAGTTACGGGAGGGGACAGGGGGACACTGAAGCTTTCTTT	CASSYGRGQGDTEAFF
TRBV5-1	.	TRBD1	TRBJ2-7	TGCGCCAGCAGACCAGGGGGCGAGGAACCTGGCGAGCAGTACTTC	CASRPGGEEPGEQYF
TRBV2	.	.	TRBJ1-2	TGTGCCAGCAGTGAAGATAGAGGGCTTGGCTACACCTTC	CASSEDRGLGYTF
TRBV11-2	once	.	TRBJ2-1	TGTGCCAGCAGCCTCCTGACTGGCGCCTACAATGAGCAGTTCTTC	CASSLLTGAYNEQFF
TRBV5-6	.	.	TRBJ1-4	TGTGCCAGCAGCTTGGCAGGGTTGAAGACTAATGAAAAACTGTTTTTT	CASSLAGLKTNEKLFF
TRBV29-1	.	.	TRBJ2-7	TGCAGCGTTGAAGATCGGCCAATATCCTACGAGCAGTACTTC	CSVEDRPISYEQYF
TRBV27	.	.	TRBJ1-1	TGTGCCAGCAAGGGGTGGGGCACTGAAGCTTTCTTT	CASKGWGTEAFF
TRBV7-8	.	.	TRBJ2-1	TGTGCCAGCAGCTTATTTGGGATAGCGGCCTACAATGAGCAGTTCTTC	CASSLFGIAAYNEQFF
TRBV27	.	TRBD1	TRBJ2-7	TGTGCCAGCAGTCCTCCCGGGACAGGGTCCTACGAGCAGTACTTC	CASSPPGTGSYEQYF
TRBV3-1/TRBV3-2	.	TRBD2	TRBJ2-2	TGTGCCAGCAGCGTACTTCGGCGACTAGCGGGAAACACCGGGGAGCTGTTTTTT	CASSVLRRLAGNTGELFF
TRBV6-5	.	TRBD1	TRBJ2-7	TGTGCCAGCAGTTACCGGGACAGGGGGTACGAGCAGTACTTC	CASSYRDRGYEQYF
TRBV28	.	TRBD1	TRBJ2-7	TGTGCCAGCAGTTTAAAGGGGGCCGGAGTCTACGAGCAGTACTTC	CASSLKGAGVYEQYF
TRBV11-2	.	TRBD1	TRBJ1-5	TGTGCCAGCAGCCCCGGGACAGGGGACTCTCAGCCCCAGCATTTT	CASSPGTGDSQPQHF
TRBV7-2	once	.	TRBJ1-2	TGTGCCAGCAGCCCAGGACCGGACTATGGCTACACCTTC	CASSPGPDYGYTF
TRBV28	.	.	TRBJ1-1	TGTGCCAGCAGTTTAACAATCGGGACACTCACTGAAGCTTTCTTT	CASSLTIGTLTEAFF
TRBV2	once	TRBD1	TRBJ2-3	TGTGCCAGCAACGGACAGGGAAGCGATACGCAGTATTTT	CASNGQGSDTQYF